The present entry profiles one T cell receptor (beta chain) with its context. The TCR beta repertoire was assessed by survey-level immunoSEQ sequencing. This table comes from immunoSEQ multiplex PCR, and its TCRdb copy is limited to in-frame clones, with some not included. Of tens of thousands of clones in the sample, 93% were seen once. V lost 4 bases to trimming and J lost 0 bases, with 12 bases between them. Germline CDR1 reads LGHDT; CDR2 reads YNNKEL (reference sequence). This CDR3 is built from 15 residues. This TCR derives from a man between 35 and 55 years old with rheumatoid arthritis. Input material: PBMCs. This chain connects TRBV3-1 (or the pseudogene TRBV3-2) to TRBJ1-1; D gene unclear. CDR3 protein: CASSLRGLLNTEAFF. The CDR3 DNA reads as TGTGCCAGCAGCCTTCGGGGTCTTTTGAACACTGAAGCTTTCTTT.